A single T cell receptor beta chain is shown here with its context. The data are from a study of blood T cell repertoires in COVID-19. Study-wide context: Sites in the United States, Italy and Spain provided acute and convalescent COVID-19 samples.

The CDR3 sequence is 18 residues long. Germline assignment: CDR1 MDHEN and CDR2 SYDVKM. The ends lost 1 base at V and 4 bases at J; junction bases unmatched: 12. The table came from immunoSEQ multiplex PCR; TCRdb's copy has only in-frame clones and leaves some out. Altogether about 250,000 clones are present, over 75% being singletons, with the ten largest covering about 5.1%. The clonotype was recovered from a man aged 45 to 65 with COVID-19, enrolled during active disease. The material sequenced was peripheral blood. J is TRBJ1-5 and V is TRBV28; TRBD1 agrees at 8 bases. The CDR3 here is CASSLSRTGLGNNQPQHF. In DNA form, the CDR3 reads TGTGCCAGCAGTTTATCTCGGACAGGGTTGGGGAATAATCAGCCCCAGCATTTT.